Detailed here is one T cell receptor (beta chain). These data belong to a study of technical replicates of blood from a handful of donors. TCRdb keeps only in-frame clones here, not all; method: immunoSEQ multiplex PCR. The sample includes some 62,000 clones, 80% to 90% of them seen just once. Trimming took off 2 bases at V and 8 bases at J, with 15 bases between the two ends. This CDR3 is built from 14 residues. Germline-derived CDR1 and CDR2 are LNHDA and SQIVND (reference sequence). V usage is TRBV19 and J usage is TRBJ1-2, with D uncertain. This sequence was found in a human donor in good health. Some clones in this sample may be carry-over from other donors' samples. Sequenced: PBMCs. CDR3 DNA sequence: TGTGCCAGTAGTATACCGGGATTTCCCTCCGGCTACACCTTC. Translation: CASSIPGFPSGYTF.